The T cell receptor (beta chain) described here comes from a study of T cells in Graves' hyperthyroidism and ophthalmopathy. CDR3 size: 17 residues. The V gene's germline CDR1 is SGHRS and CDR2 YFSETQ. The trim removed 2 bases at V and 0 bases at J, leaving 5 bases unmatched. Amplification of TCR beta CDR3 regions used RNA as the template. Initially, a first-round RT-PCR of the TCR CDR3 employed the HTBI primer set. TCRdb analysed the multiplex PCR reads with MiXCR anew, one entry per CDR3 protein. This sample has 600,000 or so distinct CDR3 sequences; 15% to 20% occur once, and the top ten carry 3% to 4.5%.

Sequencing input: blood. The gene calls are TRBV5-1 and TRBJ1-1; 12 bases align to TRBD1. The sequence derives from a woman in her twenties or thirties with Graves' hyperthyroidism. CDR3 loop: CASSFRDRGLLNTEAFF. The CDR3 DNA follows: TGCGCCAGCAGCTTCCGGGACAGGGGGCTTTTGAACACTGAAGCTTTCTTT.